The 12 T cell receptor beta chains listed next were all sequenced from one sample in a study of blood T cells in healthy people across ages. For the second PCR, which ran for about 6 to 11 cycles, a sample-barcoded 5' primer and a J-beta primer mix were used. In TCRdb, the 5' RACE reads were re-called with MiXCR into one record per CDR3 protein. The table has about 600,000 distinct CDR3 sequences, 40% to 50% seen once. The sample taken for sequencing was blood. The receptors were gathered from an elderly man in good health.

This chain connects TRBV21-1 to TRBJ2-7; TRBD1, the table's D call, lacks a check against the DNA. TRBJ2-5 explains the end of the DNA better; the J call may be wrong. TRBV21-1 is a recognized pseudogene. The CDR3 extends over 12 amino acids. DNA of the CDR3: TGTGCCAGCAGGCGGGCCCCTGTGACCCAGTACTTC. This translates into CASRRAPVTQYF.

The CDR3 reads CASSQADRGGRGEQFF. As DNA, the CDR3 is TGTGCCAGCAGCCAAGCCGACAGGGGGGGTCGAGGTGAGCAGTTCTTC. V is TRBV3-1 and J is TRBJ2-1, with 9 nucleotides matching TRBD1. The CDR3 consists of 16 residues. J lost 9 bases, V lost 1 base, and 10 bases had no gene match. The germline V gene has CDR1 LGHDT and CDR2 YNNKEL (reference sequence).

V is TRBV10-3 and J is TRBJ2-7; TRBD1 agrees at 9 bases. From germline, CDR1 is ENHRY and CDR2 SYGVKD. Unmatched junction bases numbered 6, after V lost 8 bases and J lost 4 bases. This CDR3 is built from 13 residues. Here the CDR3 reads CAIGGQGLYEQYF. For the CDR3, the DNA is TGTGCCATCGGCGGACAGGGGCTTTACGAGCAGTACTTC.

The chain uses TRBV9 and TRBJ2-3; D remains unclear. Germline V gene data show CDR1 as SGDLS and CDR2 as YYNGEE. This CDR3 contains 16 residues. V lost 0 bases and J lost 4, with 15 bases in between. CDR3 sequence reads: CASSVVAVFGADTQYF. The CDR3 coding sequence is TGTGCCAGCAGCGTAGTTGCGGTCTTTGGCGCAGATACGCAGTATTTT.

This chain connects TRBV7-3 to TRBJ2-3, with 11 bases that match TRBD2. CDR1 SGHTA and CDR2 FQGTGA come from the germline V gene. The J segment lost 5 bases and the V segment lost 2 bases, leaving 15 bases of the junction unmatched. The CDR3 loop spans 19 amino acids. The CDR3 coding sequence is TGTGCCAGCAGCTTATCTCCCCTAGGGCTAGCGGGAGGACAAGATACGCAGTATTTT. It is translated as CASSLSPLGLAGGQDTQYF.

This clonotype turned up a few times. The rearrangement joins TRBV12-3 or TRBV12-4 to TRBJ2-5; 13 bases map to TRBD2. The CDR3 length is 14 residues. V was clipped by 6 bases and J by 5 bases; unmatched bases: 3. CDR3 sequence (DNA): TGTGCCAGCAGGACTAGCGGGGGGTTGGAGACCCAGTACTTC. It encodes CASRTSGGLETQYF.

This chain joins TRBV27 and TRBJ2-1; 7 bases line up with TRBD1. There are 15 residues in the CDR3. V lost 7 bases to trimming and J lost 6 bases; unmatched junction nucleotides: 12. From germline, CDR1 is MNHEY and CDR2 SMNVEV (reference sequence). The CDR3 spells CASTDRDRVFNEQFF. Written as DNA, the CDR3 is TGTGCCAGCACCGACCGGGACAGAGTATTCAATGAGCAGTTCTTC.

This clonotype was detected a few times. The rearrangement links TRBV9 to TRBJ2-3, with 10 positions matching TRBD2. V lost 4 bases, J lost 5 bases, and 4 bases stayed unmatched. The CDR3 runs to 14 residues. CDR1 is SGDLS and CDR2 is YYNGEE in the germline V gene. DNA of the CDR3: TGTGCCAGCAGCACTAGCGGGGTGGGAGATACGCAGTATTTT. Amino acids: CASSTSGVGDTQYF.

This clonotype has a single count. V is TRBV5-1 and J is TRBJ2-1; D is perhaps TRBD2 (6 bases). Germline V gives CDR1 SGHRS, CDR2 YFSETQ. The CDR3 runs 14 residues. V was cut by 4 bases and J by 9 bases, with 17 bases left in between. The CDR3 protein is CASSVGVAAIEQFF. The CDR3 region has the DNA TGCGCCAGCAGCGTGGGAGTAGCGGCCATTGAGCAGTTCTTC.

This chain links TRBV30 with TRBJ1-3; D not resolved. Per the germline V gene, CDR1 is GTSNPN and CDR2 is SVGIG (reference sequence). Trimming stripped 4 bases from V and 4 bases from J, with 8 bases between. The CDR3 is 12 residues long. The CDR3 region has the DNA TGTGCCTGGACGACGGGGGGAAACACCATATATTTT. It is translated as CAWTTGGNTIYF.

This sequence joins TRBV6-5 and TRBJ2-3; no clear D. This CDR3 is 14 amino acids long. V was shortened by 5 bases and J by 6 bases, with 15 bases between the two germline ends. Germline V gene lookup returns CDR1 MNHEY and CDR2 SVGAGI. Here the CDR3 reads CASSDSLVSDTQYF. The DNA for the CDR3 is TGTGCCAGCAGTGATTCCCTAGTATCCGATACGCAGTATTTT.

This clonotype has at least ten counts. CDR3 protein: CASSYEDQPQHF. The CDR3 DNA follows: TGTGCCAGCAGTTACGAGGATCAGCCCCAGCATTTT. The V and J genes are TRBV6-6 and TRBJ1-5, with no clear D. The CDR3 is 12 amino acids. Trimming took 2 bases from V and 5 from J, leaving 4 bases between them. CDR1 and CDR2 (germline): MNHNY, SVGAGI (reference sequence).